A single sample is the source of the 25 T cell receptor beta chains below, sequenced in a study of T cell responses to AZD1222 COVID-19 vaccine. Measured with immunoSEQ multiplex PCR; TCRdb has only the in-frame clones, and not every one. This table holds 110,000 or so clones, around 89% found once. This specimen consisted of peripheral blood, obtained 28 days after the second AZD1222 dose. All receptors come from an adult who received the AZD1222 COVID-19 vaccine.

The gene calls are TRBV18 and TRBJ2-1; D might be TRBD2 (6 bases). V lost 3 bases to trimming and J lost 6 bases, with 18 bases between them. This CDR3 contains 16 residues. Germline assignment: CDR1 KGHSH and CDR2 LQKENI. The CDR3 reads CASSPTGAIRGNEQFF. In DNA, the CDR3 is TGTGCCAGCTCACCTACGGGAGCAATTCGGGGCAATGAGCAGTTCTTC.

V is TRBV7-2 and J is TRBJ1-2; 9 bases are shared with TRBD1. Germline-derived CDR1 and CDR2 are SGHTA and FQGNSA. CDR3 length: 14 residues. V gave up 4 bases and J gave up 4 bases; unmatched junction bases: 4. The CDR3 loop is CASSYQTGGYGYTF. The CDR3, as DNA: TGTGCCAGCAGCTACCAGACAGGGGGCTATGGCTACACCTTC. The full variable domain, rest sourced from reference TRBV7-2 and TRBJ1-2, is GAGVSQSPSNKVTEKGKDVELRCDPISGHTALYWYRQSLGQGLEFLIYFQGNSAPDKSGLPSDRFSAERTGGSVSTLTIQRTQQEDSAVYLCASSYQTGGYGYTFGSGTRLTVV.

The gene calls are TRBV15 and TRBJ2-3; 11 bases match TRBD1. This CDR3 region has 14 residues. Trimming at V came to 0 bases and at J to 10 bases, leaving 3 bases not matched to a gene. Germline CDR1 reads LNHNV; CDR2 reads YYDKDF (reference sequence). The CDR3 DNA reads TGTGCCACCAGCAGAGATCGGGACAGGGGGGCGCAGTATTTT. This codes for CATSRDRDRGAQYF. The whole variable domain, filled in from reference TRBV15 and TRBJ2-3, reads DAMVIQNPRYQVTQFGKPVTLSCSQTLNHNVMYWYQQKSSQAPKLLFHYYDKDFNNEADTPDNFQSRRPNTSFCFLDIRSPGLGDTAMYLCATSRDRDRGAQYFGPGTRLTVL.

V and J are TRBV4-1 and TRBJ2-3; 8 bases fit TRBD2. This CDR3 has 18 residues. CDR1 is MGHRA, CDR2 YSYEKL, per germline. V shed 0 bases and J 0 bases; nucleotides not matched to a gene: 8. The CDR3 nucleotides read TGCGCCAGCAGCCAAGAAGGGCCGGGAGGGCCGAGCACAGATACGCAGTATTTT. This gives the protein CASSQEGPGGPSTDTQYF.

The chain uses TRBV7-2 and TRBJ2-7; D might be TRBD2 (7 bases). The CDR3 totals 15 residues. CDR1 and CDR2 from the germline V gene are SGHTA and FQGNSA. Deletions cut 5 bases from V and 7 bases from J, with 21 bases between. CDR3 sequence: CASSPSAGKTGEQYF. The CDR3 DNA reads TGTGCCAGCAGCCCCTCAGCGGGGAAGACAGGAGAGCAGTACTTC.

The chain uses TRBV6-2 or TRBV6-3 and TRBJ1-5; no firm D call. This CDR3 comprises 14 residues. CDR1 MNHEY and CDR2 SVGEGT come from the germline V gene. V gave up 6 bases and J gave up 4 bases, with 13 bases separating them. The CDR3 loop reads CASSRAGSNQPQHF. CDR3 in DNA: TGTGCCAGCAGCCGGGCGGGGTCTAATCAGCCCCAGCATTTT.

This clone showed up just once. V and J are TRBV11-3 and TRBJ2-7; 7 bases are a match to TRBD2. The CDR3 has 15 residues. V lost 5 bases to trimming and J lost 3 bases; unmatched junction nucleotides: 10. Germline loops: CDR1 SGHNT, CDR2 YENEEA. The CDR3 spells CASSPRLGGGYEQYF. The CDR3 DNA follows: TGTGCCAGCAGCCCCCGATTGGGGGGGGGCTACGAGCAGTACTTC.

The CDR3 region is CASSQDPGTSGSHEQYF. The CDR3 coding sequence is TGCGCCAGCAGCCAAGACCCGGGGACTAGCGGGAGCCACGAGCAGTACTTC. This sequence joins TRBV4-3 and TRBJ2-7, with 14 bases matching TRBD2. Looked up from germline, CDR1 is LGHNA and CDR2 is YSLEER. This CDR3 has 17 amino acids. The V gene end was trimmed by 0 bases and the J gene end by 5 bases; junction bases not matched to a gene: 6.

To note about this clone: Other DNA variants within this sample encode the same CDR3. This chain uses TRBV12-3 or TRBV12-4 with TRBJ2-5; D is unclear. V was cut by 3 bases and J by 4 bases, with 3 bases left in between. This CDR3 is built from 11 residues. The CDR3 DNA is TGTGCCAGCAGTTTCGGAGAGACCCAGTACTTC. Protein sequence: CASSFGETQYF.

The V call is TRBV28, the J call TRBJ2-2; D may be TRBD2 (6 bases). The germline V gene has CDR1 MDHEN and CDR2 SYDVKM. This CDR3 is built from 15 residues. Trimming cost V 2 bases and J 1 base, with 8 bases left between them. CDR3 sequence (DNA): TGTGCCAGCAGTTTAGCGGGATGGAACACCGGGGAGCTGTTTTTT. This sequence encodes CASSLAGWNTGELFF. Variable domain in full (rest from reference TRBV28 and TRBJ2-2): DVKVTQSSRYLVKRTGEKVFLECVQDMDHENMFWYRQDPGLGLRLIYFSYDVKMKEKGDIPEGYSVSREKKERFSLILESASTNQTSMYLCASSLAGWNTGELFFGEGSRLTVL.

This chain connects TRBV6-1 to TRBJ1-3; TRBD1 might be the D (5 bases). V was clipped by 0 bases and J by 3 bases, with 9 bases between them. There are 15 residues in the CDR3. Germline CDR1 and CDR2: MNHNS and SASEGT. The CDR3 reads CASSEAAGFGNTIYF. In DNA, the CDR3 is TGTGCCAGCAGTGAAGCGGCAGGGTTTGGAAACACCATATATTTT.

This clone was detected a few times. As DNA, the CDR3 is TGTGCCAGCAGTTTTTATCCGGGAATGAACACTGAAGCTTTCTTT. Residues: CASSFYPGMNTEAFF. The chain recombines TRBV27 with TRBJ1-1; D gene ambiguous. Trimming shortened V by 3 bases and J by 0 bases, and 11 bases separated the two germline ends. Germline loops: CDR1 MNHEY, CDR2 SMNVEV (reference sequence). The CDR3 covers 15 residues.

The rearrangement joins TRBV18 to TRBJ2-1, with a possible D match to TRBD2 (6 bases). Germline V CDR1 and CDR2: KGHSH, LQKENI. The CDR3 length is 12 residues. V dropped 6 bases and J dropped 8 bases, with 11 bases sitting between them. The CDR3 reads CASSRLGDEQFF. In nucleotides, the CDR3 is TGTGCCAGCTCGCGACTAGGGGATGAGCAGTTCTTC.

V and J are TRBV6-5 and TRBJ2-1, with 15 bases fitting TRBD2. Trimming at V came to 2 bases and at J to 7 bases, leaving 3 bases not matched to a gene. The CDR3 contains 16 residues. From germline, CDR1 is MNHEY and CDR2 SVGAGI. The CDR3 spells CASSYTGLAGGNEQFF. For the CDR3, the DNA is TGTGCCAGCAGTTACACGGGACTAGCGGGAGGAAATGAGCAGTTCTTC.

CDR3 nucleotides: TGTGCCAGCAGCTACGGGACTTCCTACGAGCAGTACTTC. It translates to CASSYGTSYEQYF. The V call is TRBV5-5, the J call TRBJ2-7; D perhaps matches TRBD2 (6 bases). Trimming removed 3 bases at V and 1 base at J, with 8 bases between. CDR3 length: 13 amino acids. The germline V gene has CDR1 SGHKS and CDR2 YYEKEE (reference sequence).

This chain connects TRBV4-1 to TRBJ1-2; the D gene is possibly TRBD1 (5 bases). Trimming shortened V by 2 bases and J by 2 bases, and 18 bases separated the two germline ends. The CDR3 length is 17 residues. CDR1 is MGHRA and CDR2 is YSYEKL in the germline V gene. The CDR3 DNA reads TGCGCCAGCAGCCAACGGTTGTTGCGCTCAGGGAACTATGGCTACACCTTC. As protein: CASSQRLLRSGNYGYTF.

V usage is TRBV19 and J usage is TRBJ2-1; D possibly corresponds to TRBD1 (6 bases). The V gene's germline CDR1 is LNHDA and CDR2 SQIVND (reference sequence). The CDR3 consists of 16 residues. V gave up 3 bases and J gave up 7 bases, with 19 bases separating them. In DNA form, the CDR3 reads TGTGCCAGTAGTATTTACTTTGGGACACCTGCGAATGAGCAGTTCTTC. Protein: CASSIYFGTPANEQFF.

This clone has only a few counts. The chain joins TRBV28 to TRBJ1-5; perhaps TRBD1 as D (6 bases). CDR1 MDHEN and CDR2 SYDVKM come from the germline V gene. V was trimmed by 2 bases and J by 7 bases, leaving 12 bases between them. The length of the CDR3 is 14 residues. The CDR3 loop is CASSLASGAQPQHF. The CDR3 DNA sequence: TGTGCCAGCAGTTTAGCTTCGGGGGCCCAGCCCCAGCATTTT.

The V and J genes are TRBV6-5 and TRBJ2-1; 8 nucleotides agree with TRBD1. V lost 6 bases and J lost 10; bases outside the gene matches: 5. CDR1 and CDR2 from the germline V gene are MNHEY and SVGAGI. This CDR3 spans 12 amino acids. The CDR3 DNA follows: TGTGCCAGCAGGGACAGGGTGAGGGAGCAGTTCTTC. Translated, it gives CASRDRVREQFF.

The rearrangement uses TRBV12-5 and TRBJ2-1; tentatively, D is TRBD2 (6 bases). The CDR3 runs to 17 residues. The germline V gene has CDR1 LGHNT and CDR2 FRNRAP. Trimming pared 2 bases from V and 8 bases from J, leaving 22 bases between. CDR3 sequence (DNA): TGTGCTAGTGGTTTGTCGCCGGGACGGCGGCCGGGGGATGAGCAGTTCTTC. This codes for CASGLSPGRRPGDEQFF.

The rearrangement uses TRBV2 and TRBJ1-6, with D unclear. This CDR3 is built from 13 residues. The ends were cut back, 3 bases at V and 10 bases at J, with 10 bases in the middle. The germline V gene encodes CDR1 SNHLY and CDR2 FYNNEI. The CDR3 here is CASSDPPGSPLHF. Written as DNA, the CDR3 is TGTGCCAGCAGTGACCCACCCGGATCACCCCTCCACTTT.

This rearrangement joins TRBV28 to TRBJ1-2; no definite D call. The CDR3 totals 12 residues. Between the trimmed V and J ends, which lost 6 bases and 3 bases, there was a span of 8 bases. Germline lookup yields CDR1 MDHEN and CDR2 SYDVKM. CDR3 region: CASSSGDYGYTF. The CDR3 DNA is TGTGCCAGCAGCTCCGGGGACTATGGCTACACCTTC.

This chain joins TRBV6-6 and TRBJ1-3; D perhaps matches TRBD1 (5 bases). In germline, CDR1 is MNHNY, CDR2 SVGAGI (reference sequence). Trimming stripped 8 bases from V and 0 bases from J, with 17 bases between. The CDR3 covers 16 residues. CDR3 in amino acids: CASDTDEGPSGNTIYF. CDR3 DNA: TGTGCCAGCGACACCGATGAGGGACCCTCTGGAAACACCATATATTTT.

J is TRBJ2-5 and V is TRBV7-9, with 7 bases aligning to TRBD1. J gave up 2 bases and V 5 bases, and 8 bases lay outside the gene matches. Per the germline V gene, CDR1 is SEHNR and CDR2 is FQNEAQ (reference sequence). The CDR3 runs to 15 residues. The CDR3 nucleotides read TGTGCCAGCAGCCCACCGGGACAGTCACAAGAGACCCAGTACTTC. Translating it yields CASSPPGQSQETQYF.

J is TRBJ2-7 and V is TRBV7-8; the D gene is possibly TRBD2 (5 bases). The germline V and J ends were trimmed by 6 bases and 0 bases, with 15 bases remaining between them. The CDR3 covers 15 residues. Germline assignment: CDR1 SGHVS and CDR2 FQNEAQ. The CDR3 sequence is CASSVREGPSYEQYF. CDR3 sequence (DNA): TGTGCCAGCAGTGTTCGTGAGGGCCCCTCCTACGAGCAGTACTTC.